Sequencing of this TCR beta chain was carried out in a study of cytomegalovirus exposure and HLA in healthy donors. Whole-study results and caveats: Specificity for CMV antigens was confirmed in vitro for three of the CMV-associated chains. Productive status was seen about 87% or about 30% of the time for most TCR beta V segments in an earlier analysis.

PCR employed 60 Vbeta and 13 Jbeta primers. Generated by immunoSEQ multiplex PCR, the TCRdb table keeps only in-frame clones and is missing some. The table lists about 100,000 clones, 81% of them singletons. On this clone itself: Its antigen remains unidentified.

Sequenced sample: PBMCs. The TCR originated in a man in his thirties or forties in good health and CMV-seronegative.

CDR3 region: CASEGDRGPETQYF. The CDR3 DNA is TGTGCCAGCGAAGGGGACAGGGGGCCGGAGACCCAGTACTTC. J is TRBJ2-5 and V is TRBV18; TRBD1 matches 12 bases. Unmatched junction bases numbered 6, after V lost 8 bases and J lost 5 bases. Germline lookup yields CDR1 KGHSH and CDR2 LQKENI. The CDR3 runs to 14 residues.